The rows below give T cell receptor beta chains drawn from one sample of a study of cytomegalovirus exposure and HLA in healthy donors. Generated by immunoSEQ multiplex PCR, the TCRdb table keeps only in-frame clones and is missing some. The repertoire holds 150,000 to 200,000 clones, with 83% as singletons. Specimen: PBMCs. The origin of the receptors is a man aged 40-49 years in good health and CMV-seropositive. CDR3s include the opening cysteine and the closing phenylalanine or tryptophan. The order of the fields is V gene, J gene, clone size, D gene, CDR3 protein, CDR3 DNA. D genes are given only for firm matches. Clone size is shown for a subset of rows, as once, few, many or a class of expanded clone.

TRBV7-2	TRBJ1-1	NA	NA	CASSHSGGSTEAFF	TGTGCCAGCAGCCACTCTGGGGGGAGCACTGAAGCTTTCTTT
TRBV19	TRBJ2-7	NA	TRBD1	CASSIGQGGSYEQYF	TGTGCCAGTAGTATCGGACAGGGCGGCTCCTACGAGCAGTACTTC
TRBV14	TRBJ2-1	once	NA	CASSYLQGGSSYNEQFF	TGTGCCAGCAGCTATTTACAAGGGGGAAGCTCCTACAATGAGCAGTTCTTC
TRBV2	TRBJ2-2	NA	NA	CASSETGLLNTGELFF	TGTGCCAGCAGTGAAACTGGACTCTTAAACACCGGGGAGCTGTTTTTT
TRBV5-1	TRBJ2-2	NA	TRBD1	CASSLSQGAPGELFF	TGCGCCAGCAGCTTGAGTCAGGGGGCGCCCGGGGAGCTGTTTTTT
TRBV5-1	TRBJ1-2	NA	NA	CASSLTDGAYGYTF	TGCGCCAGCAGCTTGACGGATGGGGCCTATGGCTACACCTTC
TRBV28	TRBJ1-2	NA	NA	CASSSGYYGYTF	TGTGCCAGCAGTTCAGGATACTATGGCTACACCTTC
TRBV10-3	TRBJ2-6	NA	TRBD2	CAISELLAGAGANVLTF	TGTGCCATCAGTGAGCTACTAGCGGGAGCTGGGGCCAACGTCCTGACTTTC
TRBV5-1	TRBJ1-1	NA	NA	CASSLDLPSEAFF	TGCGCCAGCAGCTTGGACTTACCATCTGAAGCTTTCTTT
TRBV11-3	TRBJ2-7	NA	TRBD1	CASSLDRDTAEQYF	TGTGCCAGCAGCCTAGACAGGGATACTGCCGAGCAGTACTTC
TRBV10-3	TRBJ1-6	NA	TRBD1	CAISEKGANGSPLHF	TGTGCCATCAGTGAGAAGGGGGCTAACGGTTCACCCCTCCACTTT
TRBV6-6	TRBJ2-3	NA	NA	CASTPTPGDTQYF	TGTGCCAGCACCCCTACGCCGGGAGATACGCAGTATTTT
TRBV5-4	TRBJ2-1	NA	TRBD2	CAMPPVGLAGVGTILNEQFF	TGTGCCATGCCCCCCGTCGGACTAGCGGGAGTGGGGACGATACTGAATGAGCAGTTCTTC
TRBV9	TRBJ2-7	NA	NA	CASSVAYGAYEQYF	TGTGCCAGCAGCGTTGCCTACGGAGCCTACGAGCAGTACTTC
TRBV6-5	TRBJ1-3	NA	NA	CASSYSQARNTIYF	TGTGCCAGCAGTTATAGTCAGGCAAGAAACACCATATATTTT
TRBV29-1	TRBJ2-2	NA	NA	CSVDKGVGRNTGELFF	TGCAGCGTTGACAAAGGGGTGGGCAGGAACACCGGGGAGCTGTTTTTT
TRBV2	TRBJ2-1	NA	TRBD2	CASSEIAGVNEQFF	TGTGCCAGCAGTGAAATAGCGGGGGTGAATGAGCAGTTCTTC
TRBV11-2	TRBJ1-2	NA	NA	CASSLGGFHYGYTF	TGTGCCAGCAGCTTAGGAGGGTTCCACTATGGCTACACCTTC
TRBV14	TRBJ2-5	NA	TRBD1	CASSRPGQRETQYF	TGTGCCAGCAGCCGACCGGGACAGAGGGAGACCCAGTACTTC
TRBV6-1	TRBJ2-2	NA	TRBD1	CASSTGQGGTGELFF	TGTGCCAGCAGTACGGGACAGGGTGGGACCGGGGAGCTGTTTTTT
TRBV9	TRBJ2-3	NA	NA	CASSVGSGGTDTQYF	TGTGCCAGCAGCGTAGGGTCAGGGGGCACAGATACGCAGTATTTT
TRBV7-3	TRBJ2-7	NA	TRBD1	CASSARTGAYEQYF	TGTGCCAGCAGTGCGCGGACAGGGGCCTACGAGCAGTACTTC
TRBV5-4	TRBJ2-3	NA	NA	CASSPSTDTQYF	TGTGCCAGCAGCCCGTCCACAGATACGCAGTATTTT
TRBV29-1	TRBJ1-1	NA	NA	CSGLDILGTEAFF	TGCAGCGGACTGGACATACTGGGGACTGAAGCTTTCTTT
TRBV4-1	TRBJ1-5	NA	NA	CASSQDWALGRQPQHF	TGCGCCAGCAGCCAAGATTGGGCCCTTGGTCGGCAGCCCCAGCATTTT
TRBV7-9	TRBJ2-2	NA	NA	CASSSAGTPNTGELFF	TGTGCCAGCAGCTCGGCCGGGACTCCGAACACCGGGGAGCTGTTTTTT
TRBV25-1	TRBJ1-2	NA	NA	CASSVAGGRGYTF	TGTGCCAGCAGTGTCGCGGGGGGTCGTGGCTACACCTTC
TRBV7-9	TRBJ1-5	NA	NA	CASSLGTGHQPQHF	TGTGCCAGCAGCTTAGGTACAGGGCATCAGCCCCAGCATTTT
TRBV5-1	TRBJ2-2	NA	NA	CASSFGGGGAGELFF	TGCGCCAGCAGTTTCGGAGGGGGCGGAGCCGGGGAGCTGTTTTTT
TRBV10-2	TRBJ2-5	NA	NA	CASSEVGMGETQYF	TGCGCCAGCAGTGAGGTCGGGATGGGGGAGACCCAGTACTTC
TRBV29-1	TRBJ1-3	NA	NA	CSVEDATVRNTIYF	TGCAGCGTTGAAGATGCTACGGTGAGAAACACCATATATTTT
TRBV28	TRBJ1-5	NA	NA	CASSPPQHF	TGTGCCAGCAGTCCACCCCAGCATTTT
TRBV7-8	TRBJ1-1	NA	NA	CASSPNSPEAFF	TGTGCCAGCAGCCCTAACTCCCCCGAAGCTTTCTTT